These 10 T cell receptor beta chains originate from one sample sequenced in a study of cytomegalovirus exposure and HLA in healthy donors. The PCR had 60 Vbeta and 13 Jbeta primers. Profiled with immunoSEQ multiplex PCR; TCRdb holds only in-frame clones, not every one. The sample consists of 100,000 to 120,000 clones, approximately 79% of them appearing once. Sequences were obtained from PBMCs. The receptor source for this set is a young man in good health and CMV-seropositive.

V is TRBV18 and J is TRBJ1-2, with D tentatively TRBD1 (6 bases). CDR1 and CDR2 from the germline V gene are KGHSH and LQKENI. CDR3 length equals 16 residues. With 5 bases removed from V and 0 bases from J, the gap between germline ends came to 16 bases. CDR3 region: CASSRSKYRANYGYTF. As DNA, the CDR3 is TGTGCCAGCTCAAGGTCTAAATACAGGGCTAACTATGGCTACACCTTC.

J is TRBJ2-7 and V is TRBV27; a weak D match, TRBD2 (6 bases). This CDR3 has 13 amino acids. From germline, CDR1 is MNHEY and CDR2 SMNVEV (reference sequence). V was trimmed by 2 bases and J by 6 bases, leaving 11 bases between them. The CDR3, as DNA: TGTGCCAGCAGTTTAGCGGCGGGGCTCGAGCAGTACTTC. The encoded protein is CASSLAAGLEQYF.

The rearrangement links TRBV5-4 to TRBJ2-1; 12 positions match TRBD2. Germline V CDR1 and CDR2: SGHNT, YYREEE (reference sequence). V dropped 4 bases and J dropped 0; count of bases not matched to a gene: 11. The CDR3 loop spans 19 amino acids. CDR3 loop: CASSPRLAGEISSYNEQFF. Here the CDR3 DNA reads TGTGCCAGCAGCCCCCGACTAGCGGGGGAGATAAGCTCCTACAATGAGCAGTTCTTC.

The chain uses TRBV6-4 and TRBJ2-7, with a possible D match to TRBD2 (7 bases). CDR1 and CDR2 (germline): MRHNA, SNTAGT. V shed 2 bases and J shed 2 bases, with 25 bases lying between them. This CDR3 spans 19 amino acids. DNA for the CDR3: TGTGCCAGCAGTGACCCATCTGGGGGGGGGCTAAACCAAACCTACGAGCAGTACTTC. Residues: CASSDPSGGGLNQTYEQYF.

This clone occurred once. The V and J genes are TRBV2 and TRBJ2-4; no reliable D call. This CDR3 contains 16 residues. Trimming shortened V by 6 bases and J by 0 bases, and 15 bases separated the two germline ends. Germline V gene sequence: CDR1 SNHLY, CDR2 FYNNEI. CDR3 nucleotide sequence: TGTGCCAGCAGCCGGCGGTCAGTGCTAGCCAAAAACATTCAGTACTTC. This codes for CASSRRSVLAKNIQYF.

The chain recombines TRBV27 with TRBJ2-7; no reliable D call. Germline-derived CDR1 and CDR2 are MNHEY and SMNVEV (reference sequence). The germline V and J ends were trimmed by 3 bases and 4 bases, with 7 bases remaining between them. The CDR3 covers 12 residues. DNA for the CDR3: TGTGCCAGCAGTTTCCGAGGTTACGAGCAGTACTTC. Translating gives CASSFRGYEQYF.

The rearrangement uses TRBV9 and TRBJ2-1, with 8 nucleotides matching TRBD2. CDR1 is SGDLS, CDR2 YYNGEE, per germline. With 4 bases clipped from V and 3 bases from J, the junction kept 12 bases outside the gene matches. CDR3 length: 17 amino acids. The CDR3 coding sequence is TGTGCCAGCAGCTCCCACGGGGGGGGCGGGATCTACAATGAGCAGTTCTTC. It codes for CASSSHGGGGIYNEQFF.

CDR3 in DNA: TGTGCCAGCAGCGAGGACAGGGAAAGGCTGTTTTTT. Translation gives CASSEDRERLFF. The V gene is TRBV7-6, the J gene TRBJ2-2; 8 bases fit TRBD1. The V gene end was trimmed by 5 bases and the J gene end by 13 bases; junction bases not matched to a gene: 6. Germline lookup yields CDR1 SGHVS and CDR2 FNYEAQ. The CDR3 extends over 12 amino acids.

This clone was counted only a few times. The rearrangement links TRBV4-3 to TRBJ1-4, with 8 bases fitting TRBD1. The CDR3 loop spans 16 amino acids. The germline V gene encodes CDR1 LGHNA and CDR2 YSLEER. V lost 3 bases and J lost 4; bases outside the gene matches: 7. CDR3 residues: CASSQVDRGNNEKLFF. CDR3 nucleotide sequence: TGCGCCAGCAGCCAGGTCGACAGGGGAAATAATGAAAAACTGTTTTTT.

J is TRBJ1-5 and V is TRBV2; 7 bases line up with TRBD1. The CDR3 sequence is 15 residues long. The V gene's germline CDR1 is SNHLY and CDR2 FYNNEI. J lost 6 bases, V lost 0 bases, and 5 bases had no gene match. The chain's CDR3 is CASSEARGQGQPQHF. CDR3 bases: TGTGCCAGCAGTGAAGCGAGGGGGCAAGGTCAGCCCCAGCATTTT.